Below, 15 T cell receptor beta chains from the same sample are listed, as sequenced in a study of Ad26.COV2.S vaccination and SARS-CoV-2 variants. Clones were sequenced by immunoSEQ multiplex PCR, and TCRdb holds only the in-frame ones, with some missing. The sample includes about 420,000 clones, around nine tenths of them seen just once. Treatment given: 19 received Ad26.COV2.S at low or high dose, single or two shots; several received placebo; per-sample allocation not given. The investigators took samples on day 63 after the first vaccine or placebo injection. The sample here was peripheral blood, taken in a trial of Ad26.COV2.S vaccine versus placebo. These receptors were taken from a person aged 18-65 years who received the Ad26.COV2.S COVID-19 vaccine or a placebo.

Here the CDR3 reads CASSYHRAGMDGYTF. The CDR3 region has the DNA TGTGCCAGCAGTTACCACAGGGCTGGTATGGATGGCTACACCTTC. The chain couples TRBV28 to TRBJ1-2; weak D call: TRBD1 (6 bases). Germline lookup yields CDR1 MDHEN and CDR2 SYDVKM. The V gene lost 4 bases and the J gene lost 6 bases, with 18 bases spanning the gap. This CDR3 is built from 15 residues.

This clone has a single count. This chain's CDR3 is CASSFTRGPTEAFF. CDR3 sequence (DNA): TGTGCCAGCAGCTTCACCAGGGGGCCCACTGAAGCTTTCTTT. The chain links TRBV7-9 to TRBJ1-1, with TRBD1 identical over 8 bases. The trim removed 3 bases at V and 4 bases at J, leaving 4 bases unmatched. CDR1 is SEHNR and CDR2 is FQNEAQ in the germline V gene (reference sequence). This CDR3 contains 14 residues.

The rearrangement joins TRBV11-2 to TRBJ2-4; 9 nucleotides agree with TRBD1. This CDR3 comprises 19 residues. J gave up 4 bases and V 4 bases, and 17 bases lay outside the gene matches. Germline V gives CDR1 SGHAT, CDR2 FQNNGV. In DNA form, the CDR3 reads TGTGCCAGCAGCTCAATTCGGGTACAGGTACAGGGGGCAAAAAACATTCAGTACTTC. It yields the protein CASSSIRVQVQGAKNIQYF.

The chain is built from TRBV9 and TRBJ2-1, with 8 bases that match TRBD1. CDR1 is SGDLS, CDR2 YYNGEE, per germline. The CDR3 spans 15 residues. V gave up 0 bases and J gave up 9 bases; unmatched junction bases: 8. The CDR3 loop is CASSVVAGGFGEQFF. CDR3 nucleotides: TGTGCCAGCAGCGTAGTCGCAGGGGGCTTTGGTGAGCAGTTCTTC. The full variable domain, in which reference TRBV9 and TRBJ2-1 provide the parts outside the CDR3, is DSGVTQTPKHLITATGQRVTLRCSPRSGDLSVYWYQQSLDQGLQFLIQYYNGEERAKGNILERFSAQQFPDLHSELNLSSLELGDSALYFCASSVVAGGFGEQFFGPGTRLTVL.

In this sample, this clone turned up many times. The gene calls are TRBV2 and TRBJ1-2; D is unclear. Germline CDR1 SNHLY, CDR2 FYNNEI. The CDR3 extends over 13 amino acids. Deletions cut 2 bases from V and 6 bases from J, with 10 bases between. CDR3 sequence: CASSEYGLDGYTF. In DNA, the CDR3 is TGTGCCAGCAGTGAATATGGTTTAGATGGCTACACCTTC.

J is TRBJ2-7 and V is TRBV2; weak D call: TRBD1 (5 bases). The length of the CDR3 is 12 residues. Trimming left V 7 bases short and J 2 bases short, with 9 bases between. Germline values: CDR1 SNHLY, CDR2 FYNNEI. This CDR3 reads CASKETAYEQYF. The CDR3 DNA reads TGTGCCAGCAAAGAGACAGCCTACGAGCAGTACTTC.

The rearrangement links TRBV7-9 to TRBJ2-6; 9 bases are a match to TRBD1. V gave up 3 bases and J gave up 1 base; unmatched junction bases: 7. The CDR3 has 18 amino acids. Germline CDR1 SEHNR, CDR2 FQNEAQ (reference sequence). CDR3 loop: CASSFRTGVSSGANVLTF. The CDR3 nucleotides are TGTGCCAGCAGCTTCCGGACAGGGGTTTCGTCTGGGGCCAACGTCCTGACTTTC.

This clone was detected only a few times. The chain has TRBV9 and TRBJ2-3, with D possibly matching TRBD2 (6 bases). This CDR3 has 15 amino acids. The germline V gene encodes CDR1 SGDLS and CDR2 YYNGEE. Trimming cost V 4 bases and J 2 bases, with 14 bases left between them. The chain's CDR3 is CASSPLAGHTDTQYF. The CDR3, as DNA: TGTGCCAGCAGCCCGTTGGCGGGGCACACAGATACGCAGTATTTT.

The chain recombines TRBV5-1 with TRBJ2-3; D is unresolved. V lost 0 bases, J lost 5 bases, and 10 bases lay in between. Germline V gives CDR1 SGHRS, CDR2 YFSETQ. This CDR3 region has 14 residues. Here the CDR3 reads CASSLGGRLDTQYF. In DNA, the CDR3 is TGCGCCAGCAGCTTGGGTGGTAGGCTAGATACGCAGTATTTT.

This clone appeared a few times. The chain links TRBV30 to TRBJ1-1; 8 bases map to TRBD1. CDR1 is GTSNPN, CDR2 SVGIG, per germline (reference sequence). Unmatched junction bases numbered 15, after V lost 0 bases and J lost 0 bases. This CDR3 spans 19 amino acids. The CDR3 loop is CAWSVLGAGGHPVNTEAFF. CDR3 bases: TGTGCCTGGAGTGTACTTGGGGCAGGGGGCCATCCTGTGAACACTGAAGCTTTCTTT.

J is TRBJ2-1 and V is TRBV7-9, with 8 bases fitting TRBD1. Germline loops: CDR1 SEHNR, CDR2 FQNEAQ (reference sequence). V dropped 7 bases and J dropped 5; count of bases not matched to a gene: 7. CDR3 length: 14 amino acids. The CDR3 spells CASIPGQDHNEQFF. The CDR3 coding sequence is TGTGCCAGCATCCCGGGACAGGACCACAATGAGCAGTTCTTC. Using reference TRBV7-9 and TRBJ2-1 for the parts outside the CDR3, the full variable domain is DTGVSQNPRHKITKRGQNVTFRCDPISEHNRLYWYRQTLGQGPEFLTYFQNEAQLEKSRLLSDRFSAERPKGSFSTLEIQRTEQGDSAMYLCASIPGQDHNEQFFGPGTRLTVL.

This clone has only one observation. The rearrangement uses TRBV10-3 and TRBJ2-7; possible D gene TRBD2, 6 bases. Trimming removed 3 bases from V and 5 bases from J, with 20 bases in between. CDR1 ENHRY and CDR2 SYGVKD come from the germline V gene. The CDR3 is made up of 16 amino acids. As DNA, the CDR3 is TGTGCCATCAGTGACCGTCCCCGGGTGGGGACTGACGAGCAGTACTTC. Its protein is CAISDRPRVGTDEQYF.

This chain uses TRBV5-8 with TRBJ2-7; D possibly corresponds to TRBD1 (6 bases). There are 14 residues in the CDR3. Germline assignment: CDR1 SGHTS and CDR2 YDEGEE. The V end lost 0 bases, the J end lost 0 bases, and 7 bases lay between the germline ends. CDR3 residues: CASSLGQASYEQYF. The DNA for the CDR3 is TGTGCCAGCAGCTTGGGACAGGCCTCCTACGAGCAGTACTTC.

This rearrangement joins TRBV9 to TRBJ2-7, with D unclear. The CDR3 contains 13 residues. Germline CDR1 SGDLS, CDR2 YYNGEE. The ends were cut back, 4 bases at V and 1 base at J, with 9 bases in the middle. CDR3 protein: CASSRTGSYEQYF. In nucleotides, the CDR3 is TGTGCCAGCAGCCGTACTGGATCCTACGAGCAGTACTTC.

This chain uses TRBV5-1 with TRBJ2-5; no clear D gene. V was clipped by 1 base and J by 5 bases, with 12 bases between them. CDR3 length: 14 amino acids. Germline V gene sequence: CDR1 SGHRS, CDR2 YFSETQ. CDR3 sequence: CASSLRGGWETQYF. The CDR3 nucleotides read TGCGCCAGCAGCTTGCGAGGTGGGTGGGAGACCCAGTACTTC. Drawing the rest from reference TRBV5-1 and TRBJ2-5, the complete variable domain is KAGVTQTPRYLIKTRGQQVTLSCSPISGHRSVSWYQQTPGQGLQFLFEYFSETQRNKGNFPGRFSGRQFSNSRSEMNVSTLELGDSALYLCASSLRGGWETQYFGPGTRLLVL.